This T cell receptor beta chain came from a study of blood T cell repertoires in COVID-19. Study overall: There were acute and convalescent COVID-19 samples, and they came from the United States, Italy and Spain. The analysed material was cDNA or gDNA that came from T cells, B-cell-depleted T cells, or PBMCs.

In the original processing: Estimates of nucleated cell counts were drawn from the amplification of reference gene primers. Using immunoSEQ multiplex PCR, the repertoire was profiled, and TCRdb retains in-frame clones only, with some absent. That table furnishes V, J and clone size, whereas the DNA furnished D and trimming. The sample comprises approximately 88,000 clones, about four fifths of which are singletons, and 20% rests with the top ten. This clone was seen a handful of times. In the same sample, other DNA sequences code for this CDR3. The CDR3 is 11 amino acids. From germline, CDR1 is SEHNR and CDR2 FQNEAQ (reference sequence). Between the trimmed V and J ends, which lost 6 bases and 5 bases, there was a span of 7 bases.

V usage is TRBV7-9 and J usage is TRBJ2-5; D remains ambiguous. The source of this sequence is a woman of 80 years or more with active or convalescent COVID-19. The specimen sequenced was peripheral blood. For the CDR3, the DNA is TGTGCCAGCAGTTTCAGGGAGACCCAGTACTTC. This translates into CASSFRETQYF.